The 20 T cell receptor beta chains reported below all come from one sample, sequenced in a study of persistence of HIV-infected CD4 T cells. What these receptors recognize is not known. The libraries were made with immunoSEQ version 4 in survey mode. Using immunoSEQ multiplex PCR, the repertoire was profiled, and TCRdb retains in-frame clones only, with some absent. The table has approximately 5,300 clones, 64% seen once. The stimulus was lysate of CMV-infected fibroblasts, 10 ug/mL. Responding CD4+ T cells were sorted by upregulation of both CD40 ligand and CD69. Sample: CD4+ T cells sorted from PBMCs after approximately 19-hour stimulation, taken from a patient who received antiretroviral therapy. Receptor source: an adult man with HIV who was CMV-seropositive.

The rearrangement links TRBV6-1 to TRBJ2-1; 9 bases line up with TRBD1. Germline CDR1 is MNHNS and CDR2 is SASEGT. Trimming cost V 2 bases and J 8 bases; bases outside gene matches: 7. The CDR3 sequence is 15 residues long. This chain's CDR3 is CASSETGQGKDEQFF. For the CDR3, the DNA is TGTGCCAGCAGTGAAACGGGACAGGGTAAAGATGAGCAGTTCTTC.

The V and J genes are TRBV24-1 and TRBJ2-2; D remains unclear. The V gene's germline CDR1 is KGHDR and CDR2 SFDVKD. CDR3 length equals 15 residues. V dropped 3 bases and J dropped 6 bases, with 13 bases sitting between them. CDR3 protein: CATSDPRQQPGELFF. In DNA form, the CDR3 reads TGTGCCACCAGTGATCCCCGCCAACAGCCCGGGGAGCTGTTTTTT.

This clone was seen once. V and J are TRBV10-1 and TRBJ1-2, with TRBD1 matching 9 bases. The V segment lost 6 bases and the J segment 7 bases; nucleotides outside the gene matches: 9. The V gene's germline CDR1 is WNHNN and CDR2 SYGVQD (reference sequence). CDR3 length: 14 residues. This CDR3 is CASRVSGQGLGYTF. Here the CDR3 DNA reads TGCGCCAGCAGAGTATCGGGACAGGGCCTTGGCTACACCTTC.

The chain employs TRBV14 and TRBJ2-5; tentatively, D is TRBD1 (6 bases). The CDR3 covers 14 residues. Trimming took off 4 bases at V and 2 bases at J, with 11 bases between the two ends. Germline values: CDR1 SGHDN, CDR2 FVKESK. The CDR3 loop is CASSRNRAQETQYF. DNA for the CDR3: TGTGCCAGCAGCCGAAACAGGGCACAAGAGACCCAGTACTTC.

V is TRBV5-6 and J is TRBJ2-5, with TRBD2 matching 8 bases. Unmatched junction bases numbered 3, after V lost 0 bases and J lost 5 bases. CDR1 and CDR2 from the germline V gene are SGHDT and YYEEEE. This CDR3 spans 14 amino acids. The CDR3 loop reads CASSLAGGRETQYF. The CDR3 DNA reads TGTGCCAGCAGCTTGGCGGGGGGGCGGGAGACCCAGTACTTC.

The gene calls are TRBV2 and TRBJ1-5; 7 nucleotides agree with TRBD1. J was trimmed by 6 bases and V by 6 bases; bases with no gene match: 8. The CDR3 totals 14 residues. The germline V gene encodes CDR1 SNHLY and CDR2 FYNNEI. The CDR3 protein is CASRPQGYIQPQHF. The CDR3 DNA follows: TGTGCCAGCAGACCACAGGGGTATATTCAGCCCCAGCATTTT. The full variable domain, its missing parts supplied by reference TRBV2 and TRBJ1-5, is EPEVTQTPSHQVTQMGQEVILRCVPISNHLYFYWYRQILGQKVEFLVSFYNNEISEKSEIFDDQFSVERPDGSNFTLKIRSTKLEDSAMYFCASRPQGYIQPQHFGDGTRLSIL.

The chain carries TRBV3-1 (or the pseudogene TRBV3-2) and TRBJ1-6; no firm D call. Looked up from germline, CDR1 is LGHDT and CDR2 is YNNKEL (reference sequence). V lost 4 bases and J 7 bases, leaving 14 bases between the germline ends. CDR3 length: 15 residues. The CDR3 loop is CASSLGREENSPLHF. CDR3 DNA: TGTGCCAGCAGCCTTGGACGAGAGGAGAATTCACCCCTCCACTTT.

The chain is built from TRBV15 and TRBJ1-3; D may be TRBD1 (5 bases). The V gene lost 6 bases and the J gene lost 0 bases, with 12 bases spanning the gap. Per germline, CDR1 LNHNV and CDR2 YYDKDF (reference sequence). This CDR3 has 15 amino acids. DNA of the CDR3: TGTGCCACCAGGGAACAGACAGCCTCTGGAAACACCATATATTTT. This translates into CATREQTASGNTIYF.

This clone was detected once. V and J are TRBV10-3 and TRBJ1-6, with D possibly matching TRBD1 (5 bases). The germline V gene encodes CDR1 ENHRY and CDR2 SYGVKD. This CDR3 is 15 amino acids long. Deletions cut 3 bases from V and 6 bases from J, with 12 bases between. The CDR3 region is CAISDGARGNSPLHF. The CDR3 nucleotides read TGTGCCATCAGTGACGGGGCTAGGGGTAATTCACCCCTCCACTTT.

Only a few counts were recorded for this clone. The CDR3 here is CASSPPAGRASEQYF. DNA for the CDR3: TGTGCCAGCTCACCACCGGCGGGCAGGGCGAGCGAGCAGTACTTC. This sequence joins TRBV18 and TRBJ2-7; either TRBD1 or TRBD2 may fit D (5 bases each). V was shortened by 0 bases and J by 6 bases, with 15 bases between the two germline ends. The CDR3 loop spans 15 amino acids. Germline V gene lookup returns CDR1 KGHSH and CDR2 LQKENI.

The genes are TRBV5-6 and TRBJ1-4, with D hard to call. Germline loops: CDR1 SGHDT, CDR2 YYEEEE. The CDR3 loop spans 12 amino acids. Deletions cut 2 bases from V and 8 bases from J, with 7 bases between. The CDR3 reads CASSLMREKLFF. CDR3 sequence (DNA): TGTGCCAGCAGCTTAATGAGAGAAAAACTGTTTTTT.

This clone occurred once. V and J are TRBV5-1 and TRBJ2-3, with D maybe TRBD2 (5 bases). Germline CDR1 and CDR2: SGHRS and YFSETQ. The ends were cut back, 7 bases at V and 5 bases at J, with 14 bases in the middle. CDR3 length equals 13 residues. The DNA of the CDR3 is TGCGCCAGCCATAGCGCCGGAGGAGATACGCAGTATTTT. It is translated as CASHSAGGDTQYF.

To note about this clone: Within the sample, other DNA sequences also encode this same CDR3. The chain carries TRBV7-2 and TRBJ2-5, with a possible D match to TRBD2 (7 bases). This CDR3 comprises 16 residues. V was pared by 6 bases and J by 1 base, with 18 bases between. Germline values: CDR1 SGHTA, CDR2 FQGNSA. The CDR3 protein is CASSLQAGASQETQYF. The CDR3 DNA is TGTGCCAGCAGTCTCCAGGCGGGGGCCTCCCAAGAGACCCAGTACTTC.

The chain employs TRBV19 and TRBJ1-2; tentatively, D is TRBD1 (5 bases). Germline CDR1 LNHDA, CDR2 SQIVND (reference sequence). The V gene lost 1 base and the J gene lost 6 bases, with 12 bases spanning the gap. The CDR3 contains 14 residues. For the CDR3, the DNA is TGTGCCAGTAGTATAGGATCGGGGGTGGATGGCTACACCTTC. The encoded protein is CASSIGSGVDGYTF.

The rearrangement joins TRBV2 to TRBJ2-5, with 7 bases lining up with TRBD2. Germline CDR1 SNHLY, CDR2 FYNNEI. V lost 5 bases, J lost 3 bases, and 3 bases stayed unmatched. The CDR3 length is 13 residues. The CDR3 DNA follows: TGTGCCAGCAGTCTTCGGGGGGAAGAGACCCAGTACTTC. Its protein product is CASSLRGEETQYF.

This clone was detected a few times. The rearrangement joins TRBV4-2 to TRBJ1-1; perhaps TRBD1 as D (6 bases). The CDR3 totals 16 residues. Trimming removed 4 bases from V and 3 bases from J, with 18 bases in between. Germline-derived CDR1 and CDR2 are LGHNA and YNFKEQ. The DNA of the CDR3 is TGTGCCAGCAGCCCCTTAAAGGGGGGTAGGTACACTGAAGCTTTCTTT. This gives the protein CASSPLKGGRYTEAFF.

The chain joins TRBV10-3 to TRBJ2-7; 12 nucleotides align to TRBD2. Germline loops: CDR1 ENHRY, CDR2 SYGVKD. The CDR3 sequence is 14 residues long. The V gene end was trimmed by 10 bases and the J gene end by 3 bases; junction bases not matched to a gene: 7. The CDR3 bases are TGTGCCACCAGGACTAGCGGGGCTGACTACGAGCAGTACTTC. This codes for CATRTSGADYEQYF.

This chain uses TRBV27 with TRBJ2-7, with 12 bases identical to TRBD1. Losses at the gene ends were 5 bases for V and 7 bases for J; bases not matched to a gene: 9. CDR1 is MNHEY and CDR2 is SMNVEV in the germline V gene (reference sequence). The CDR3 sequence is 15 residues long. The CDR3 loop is CASSRTGQGAGEQYF. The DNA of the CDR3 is TGTGCCAGCAGTCGGACGGGACAGGGGGCTGGAGAGCAGTACTTC.

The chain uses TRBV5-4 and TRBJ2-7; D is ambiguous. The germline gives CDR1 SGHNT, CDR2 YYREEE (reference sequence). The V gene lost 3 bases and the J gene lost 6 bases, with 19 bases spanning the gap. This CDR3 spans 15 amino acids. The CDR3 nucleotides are TGTGCCAGCAGCTCCTTAGCAACTATAAGAGGCGAGCAGTACTTC. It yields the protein CASSSLATIRGEQYF.

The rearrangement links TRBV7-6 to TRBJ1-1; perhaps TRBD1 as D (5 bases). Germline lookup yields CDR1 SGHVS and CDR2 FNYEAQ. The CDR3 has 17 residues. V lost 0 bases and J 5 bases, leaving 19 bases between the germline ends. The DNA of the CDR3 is TGTGCCAGCAGCTTAGCGGGGGGAGTCGTACGGGGAACTGAAGCTTTCTTT. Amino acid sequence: CASSLAGGVVRGTEAFF.